The T cell receptor (beta chain) under discussion was sequenced for a study of blood T cell repertoires in COVID-19. Overall study: Samples taken during acute and convalescent COVID-19 were collected in the United States, Italy and Spain. PBMCs, B-cell-depleted T cells, or T cells were the source of the cDNA or gDNA that made up the material.

Trimming shortened V by 8 bases and J by 3 bases, and 11 bases separated the two germline ends. Germline values: CDR1 MNHNS, CDR2 SASEGT. This CDR3 is built from 13 residues. It was during active infection that Seattle patients were enrolled and then longitudinally followed. TCRdb's copy holds only in-frame clones and misses some; the assay was immunoSEQ multiplex PCR. The sample has fewer than 650,000 clones, roughly 89% seen once. The specimen sequenced was peripheral blood. The V gene is TRBV6-1, the J gene TRBJ1-5, with a tentative D call TRBD1 (6 bases). This receptor was taken from a woman aged 45-65 years with COVID-19, enrolled during active disease. The CDR3 DNA reads TGTGCCAGCCACCGACAGGTCAATCAGCCCCAGCATTTT. Translated, it gives CASHRQVNQPQHF.